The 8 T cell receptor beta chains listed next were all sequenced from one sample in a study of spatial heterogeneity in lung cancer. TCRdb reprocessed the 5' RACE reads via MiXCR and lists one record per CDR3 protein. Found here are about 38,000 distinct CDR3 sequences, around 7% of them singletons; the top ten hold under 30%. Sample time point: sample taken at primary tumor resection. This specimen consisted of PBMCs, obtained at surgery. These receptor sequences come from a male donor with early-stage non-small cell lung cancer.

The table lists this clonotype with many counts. CDR3 nucleotide sequence: TGTGCCAGCAGCCAAGATCGGGCTTGGACGTATTTT. It translates to CASSQDRAWTYF. This chain connects TRBV3-1 to TRBJ2-3; D not certain. The CDR3 sequence is 12 residues long. Per germline, CDR1 LGHDT and CDR2 YNNKEL (reference sequence). V lost 0 bases and J lost 14, with 12 bases in between.

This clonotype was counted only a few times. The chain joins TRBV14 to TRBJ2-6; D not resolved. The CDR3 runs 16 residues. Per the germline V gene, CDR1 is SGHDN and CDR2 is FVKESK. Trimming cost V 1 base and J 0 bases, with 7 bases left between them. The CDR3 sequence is CASSQGSYSGANVLTF. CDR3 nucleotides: TGTGCCAGCAGCCAAGGATCCTACTCTGGGGCCAACGTCCTGACTTTC.

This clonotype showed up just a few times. DNA of the CDR3: TGTGCCAGCAGCTTAACAGGGGGAAGAAACACCGGGGAGCTGTTTTTT. This encodes CASSLTGGRNTGELFF. The chain carries TRBV7-3 and TRBJ2-2, with a tentative D call TRBD1 (6 bases). The CDR3 length is 16 residues. CDR1 SGHTA and CDR2 FQGTGA come from the germline V gene. The germline V and J ends were trimmed by 0 bases and 2 bases, with 10 bases remaining between them.

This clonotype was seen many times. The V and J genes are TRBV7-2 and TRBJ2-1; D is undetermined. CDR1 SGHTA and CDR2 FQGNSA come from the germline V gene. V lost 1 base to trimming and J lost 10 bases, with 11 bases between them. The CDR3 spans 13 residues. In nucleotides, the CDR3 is TGTGCCAGCAGCTTAGGTAGCCTGGAGGAGCAGTTCTTC. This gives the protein CASSLGSLEEQFF.

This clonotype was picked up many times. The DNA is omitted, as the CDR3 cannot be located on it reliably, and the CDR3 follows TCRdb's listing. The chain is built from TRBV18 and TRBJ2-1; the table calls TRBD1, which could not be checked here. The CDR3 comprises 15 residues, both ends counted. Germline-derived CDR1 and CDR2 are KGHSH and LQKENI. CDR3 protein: CASSPPTSGRGSPFF.

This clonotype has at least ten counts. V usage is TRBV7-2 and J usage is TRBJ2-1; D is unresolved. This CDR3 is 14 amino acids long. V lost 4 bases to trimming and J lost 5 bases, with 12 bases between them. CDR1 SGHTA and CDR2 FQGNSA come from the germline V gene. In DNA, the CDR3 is TGTGCCAGCAGCTCCTCTGTGGCGAACAATGAGCAGTTCTTC. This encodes CASSSSVANNEQFF.

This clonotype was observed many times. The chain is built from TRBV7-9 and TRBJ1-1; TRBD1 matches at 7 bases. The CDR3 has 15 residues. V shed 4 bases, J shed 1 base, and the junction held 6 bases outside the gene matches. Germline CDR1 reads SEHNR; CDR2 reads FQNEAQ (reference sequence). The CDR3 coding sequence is TGTGCCAGCAGCTCCCGACAGGGAGCGAACACTGAAGCTTTCTTT. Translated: CASSSRQGANTEAFF.

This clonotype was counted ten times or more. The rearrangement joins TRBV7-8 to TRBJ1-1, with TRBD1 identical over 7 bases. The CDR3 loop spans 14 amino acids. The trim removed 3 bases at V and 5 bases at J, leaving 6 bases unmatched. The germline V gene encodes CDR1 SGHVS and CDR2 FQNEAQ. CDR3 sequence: CASSFVGRGTEAFF. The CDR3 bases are TGTGCCAGCAGCTTCGTGGGCAGGGGGACTGAAGCTTTCTTT.